The clone carrying this T cell receptor (beta chain) was recorded at least ten times. Its matching antigen is unknown. This entry is derived from a study of identical twins. Findings of the study overall: Models underestimated TCR alpha sharing (out-of-frame) in monozygotic twins. It was cross-sectional statistical analysis, not following the same donors, that the conclusions relied on.

TCRdb reprocessed the 5' RACE reads with MiXCR, giving one entry per CDR3 protein. The sample lists 520,000 or so distinct CDR3 sequences, around 20% occurring once. This CDR3 is 14 amino acids long. Per germline, CDR1 SQVTM and CDR2 ANQGSEA. V trimming: 4 bases; J trimming: 7 bases; junction bases outside the gene matches: 8. Another study also made use of these data, one on T cells expressing NK-cell markers. From that report: A range of about 1.0-8% of CD8+ T cells consisted of dominant NKG2C+ clonotypes in 6 or 7 donors.

V and J are TRBV29-1 and TRBJ2-1, with 9 bases that match TRBD2. This receptor was obtained from a young woman in good health. Sequenced sample: CD4+ T cells sorted from blood. The CDR3 sequence: CSVVGGRAVNEQFF. CDR3 DNA sequence: TGCAGCGTTGTGGGCGGGAGGGCCGTAAATGAGCAGTTCTTC.